This T cell receptor (beta chain) was obtained from a study of regulatory T cells in long-lasting Graves disease. Construction of the TCR beta libraries employed iRepertoire HTBI primers in conjunction with Arm-PCR of CDR3 regions. Via MiXCR, TCRdb re-called the multiplex PCR reads, giving one row per CDR3 protein. In the table there are 700,000 or so distinct CDR3 sequences, 25% to 35% of which are singletons. This CDR3 contains 16 residues. V was clipped by 5 bases and J by 0 bases, with 16 bases between them. CDR1 and CDR2 (germline): LNHDA, SQIVND (reference sequence). This clonotype has just a few counts. The antigen is not known. Sample time point: persistent/refractory GD, antithyroid drugs over 5 years with positive TRAb. Preparation of the TCR library used RNA extracted from PBMCs. Study-level results: TRBV28, TRBJ1-2 and TRBJ2-5 emerged as the favored segments in persistent disease. Researchers examined only peripheral blood and not thyroid tissue. Those with persistent disease had in common more public clonotypes (about 3,000) than new patients (approximately 970). Persistent Graves' patients showed less TCR diversity than newly diagnosed ones.

This material consisted of peripheral blood mononuclear cells (PBMCs), taken when the disease was refractory, from a patient treated with antithyroid drugs. The clonotype originates from a female donor with Graves disease. J is TRBJ1-1 and V is TRBV19, with D maybe TRBD1 (6 bases). CDR3 protein: CASSFRQEEMNTEAFF. The CDR3 bases are TGTGCCAGTAGTTTTCGACAGGAGGAGATGAACACTGAAGCTTTCTTT.